These T cell receptor beta chains were read from a single sample in a study of identical twins. Using its own MiXCR run on the 5' RACE reads, TCRdb lists one record per CDR3 protein. The repertoire holds 1,800,000 or so distinct CDR3 sequences, roughly a third seen once, with about 0.27% in the top ten. The sequenced sample was cord blood. All receptors come from a newborn girl in good health. The CDR3 runs from the conserved cysteine through the conserved F or W. D genes are given only for firm matches. Size tells how often a clone was seen (once, few, many) or the class of an expanded clone, and some rows leave it out.

cdr3_aa	cdr3_nt	v_call	j_call	clone_size	d_call
CASSPPGAEQFF	TGTGCCAGCAGTCCACCTGGGGCTGAGCAGTTCTTC	TRBV28	TRBJ2-1	.	.
CASSLVPSGANVLTF	TGTGCCAGCAGTTTAGTCCCCTCTGGGGCCAACGTCCTGACTTTC	TRBV5-1	TRBJ2-6	many	.
CASSSLRVYNEQYF	TGTGCCAGCAGCTCCCTTAGGGTATACAATGAGCAGTACTTC	TRBV11-2	TRBJ2-7	.	.
CSARVGINNEQFF	TGCAGTGCTAGAGTAGGGATTAACAATGAGCAGTTCTTC	TRBV20-1	TRBJ2-1	.	.
CSGEKGYEQYF	TGCAGTGGGGAGAAGGGGTACGAGCAGTACTTC	TRBV20-1	TRBJ2-7	.	.
CSASRGTRINEQYF	TGCAGTGCTAGCAGGGGGACTAGGATCAATGAGCAGTACTTC	TRBV20-1	TRBJ2-5	few	.
CASSARHRGKIYNEQYF	TGTGCCAGCAGCGCGCGGCACAGGGGGAAAATCTACAATGAGCAGTACTTC	TRBV9	TRBJ2-5	.	TRBD1
CSVAPQGAYTGELFF	TGCAGCGTTGCCCCACAGGGGGCTTACACCGGGGAGCTGTTTTTT	TRBV29-1	TRBJ2-2	.	TRBD1
CASRLPGPRYGYTF	TGTGCCAGCAGACTGCCGGGACCCAGATATGGCTACACCTTC	TRBV5-8	TRBJ1-2	few	.
CASSQDLTPSYEQYF	TGTGCCAGCAGCCAGGACCTGACCCCCTCCTACGAGCAGTACTTC	TRBV3-1	TRBJ2-7	many	.
CATSYFGHSYEQYF	TGTGCCACCAGTTATTTTGGACACTCCTACGAGCAGTACTTC	TRBV24-1	TRBJ2-7	.	.
CATSEARGLDADTQYF	TGTGCCACCAGTGAAGCCAGGGGGCTTGACGCCGATACGCAGTATTTT	TRBV24-1	TRBJ2-3	.	TRBD1
CSANAVDRAYGYTF	TGCAGTGCTAATGCCGTGGACAGGGCCTATGGCTACACCTTC	TRBV20-1	TRBJ1-2	few	TRBD1
CAWTAGLGLGSSYNEQFF	TGTGCCTGGACCGCTGGCCTCGGACTAGGGAGCTCCTACAATGAGCAGTTCTTC	TRBV30	TRBJ2-1	.	TRBD2
CASSLVRVGSSYNEQYF	TGTGCCAGCAGCTTAGTTCGGGTAGGGAGCTCCTACAATGAGCAGTACTTC	TRBV7-8	TRBJ2-7	.	.
CASSSYGKLFF	TGTGCCAGCAGTTCCTACGGAAAACTGTTTTTT	TRBV28	TRBJ1-4	.	.
CASSPTGGRATGNEQFF	TGTGCCAGCTCACCTACCGGGGGCAGGGCGACCGGTAATGAGCAGTTCTTC	TRBV18	TRBJ2-1	few	.
CSSGGGTPEKLFF	TGCAGTAGCGGAGGGGGGACGCCTGAAAAACTGTTTTTT	TRBV20-1	TRBJ1-4	.	.
CASSPNPMRASGNTIYF	TGTGCCAGCAGTCCCAACCCCATGAGGGCCTCTGGAAACACCATATATTTT	TRBV6-6	TRBJ1-3	once	.
CASNVQTGNTEAFF	TGCGCCAGCAACGTTCAGACAGGGAACACTGAAGCTTTCTTT	TRBV5-1	TRBJ1-1	.	.
CASSERGRRLSPLHF	TGTGCCAGCAGTGAAAGGGGCAGGAGATTGTCACCCCTCCACTTT	TRBV25-1	TRBJ1-6	.	.
CATRPYLASYEQYF	TGTGCCACCCGACCTTATCTGGCATCCTACGAGCAGTACTTC	TRBV2	TRBJ2-7	.	.
CASSLNSEKLFF	TGTGCCAGCAGCTTAAACAGTGAAAAACTGTTTTTT	TRBV5-6	TRBJ1-4	.	.
CASSGVRATDTQYF	TGTGCCAGCAGTGGGGTCAGGGCCACAGATACGCAGTATTTT	TRBV2	TRBJ2-3	.	.
CATSRATKNYGYTF	TGTGCCACCAGCAGAGCGACAAAAAACTATGGCTACACCTTC	TRBV15	TRBJ1-2	.	.
CASSFTGTEKLFF	TGCGCCAGCAGTTTCACCGGGACAGAAAAACTGTTTTTT	TRBV5-1	TRBJ1-4	.	.
CAISLGGAEYGYTF	TGTGCCATCAGTCTGGGGGGGGCAGAGTATGGCTACACCTTC	TRBV10-3	TRBJ1-2	few	.
CATSPRGTGANVLTF	TGTGCCACCAGTCCGAGGGGGACTGGGGCCAACGTCCTGACTTTC	TRBV24-1	TRBJ2-6	.	.
CASSLELAKRSYNEQFF	TGTGCCAGCAGCTTAGAGTTAGCCAAGCGGTCCTACAATGAGCAGTTCTTC	TRBV7-9	TRBJ2-1	.	.
CASSATGTYGYTF	TGTGCCAGCAGCGCGACAGGGACCTATGGCTACACCTTC	TRBV11-1	TRBJ1-2	many	TRBD1
CASSLVQGNDYEQYF	TGCGCCAGCAGCTTGGTGCAGGGGAATGACTACGAGCAGTACTTC	TRBV5-1	TRBJ2-7	.	.
CATTRGPGGYEQYF	TGTGCCACTACCCGGGGGCCAGGTGGCTACGAGCAGTACTTC	TRBV2	TRBJ2-7	few	.
CSARGIGLADYNEQFF	TGCAGTGCTAGAGGAATCGGTCTAGCGGACTACAATGAGCAGTTCTTC	TRBV20-1	TRBJ2-1	few	TRBD2
CATSDKGASSYNEQFF	TGTGCCACCAGTGACAAGGGGGCGAGCTCCTACAATGAGCAGTTCTTC	TRBV24-1	TRBJ2-1	.	TRBD1
CASSTSGGGYSYEQYF	TGTGCCAGCAGTACCTCGGGCGGGGGTTACTCCTACGAGCAGTACTTC	TRBV12-3/TRBV12-4	TRBJ2-7	.	TRBD2
CSARAQGAYPEKLFF	TGCAGTGCTAGAGCTCAGGGGGCATACCCGGAAAAACTGTTTTTT	TRBV20-1	TRBJ1-4	few	TRBD1
CASSLLADRSYEQYF	TGTGCCAGCAGCTTATTAGCCGACCGATCCTACGAGCAGTACTTC	TRBV7-2	TRBJ2-7	few	.
CASSWDTQYF	TGTGCCAGTTCCTGGGATACGCAGTATTTT	TRBV2	TRBJ2-3	many	.
CSARDVRGDYGYTF	TGCAGTGCTAGAGATGTTAGGGGAGACTATGGCTACACCTTC	TRBV20-1	TRBJ1-2	.	.
CASSSQGKNEQYF	TGTGCCAGCAGTTCACAGGGGAAGAATGAGCAGTACTTC	TRBV6-6	TRBJ2-4	once	TRBD1
CSARDTSVARQETQYF	TGCAGTGCTAGAGACACTAGCGTGGCGCGCCAAGAGACCCAGTACTTC	TRBV20-1	TRBJ2-5	.	TRBD2
CASSGTGQEETQYF	TGTGCCAGCAGTGGAACGGGACAGGAAGAGACCCAGTACTTC	TRBV12-3/TRBV12-4	TRBJ2-5	.	TRBD1
CASSPTLGDNYGYTF	TGTGCCAGCAGCCCGACCTTGGGGGATAACTATGGCTACACCTTC	TRBV4-2	TRBJ1-2	few	.
CASSQDKGGQPQHF	TGTGCCAGCAGCCAAGATAAGGGGGGTCAGCCCCAGCATTTT	TRBV3-1	TRBJ1-5	.	.
CASSLGGTSGHNEQFF	TGCGCCAGCAGCTTGGGGGGGACTAGCGGCCACAATGAGCAGTTCTTC	TRBV5-1	TRBJ2-1	.	TRBD2
CASSEQVVEEKLFF	TGTGCCAGCAGTGAACAGGTAGTGGAGGAAAAACTGTTTTTT	TRBV6-1	TRBJ1-4	.	.
CSARGDYNEQFF	TGCAGTGCTAGAGGCGACTACAATGAGCAGTTCTTC	TRBV20-1	TRBJ2-1	.	.
CASSYSRGRYEQYF	TGTGCCAGCAGCTATTCCAGGGGGAGGTACGAGCAGTACTTC	TRBV28	TRBJ2-7	many	.
CASRGTANEKLFF	TGTGCCAGCAGGGGGACAGCGAATGAAAAACTGTTTTTT	TRBV25-1	TRBJ1-4	many	TRBD1